These 5 T cell receptor beta chains came from one sample sequenced in a study of memory CD4+ T cells and cytomegalovirus serostatus. Produced via immunoSEQ multiplex PCR; TCRdb's table is partial and in-frame only. Seen here are over 35,000 clones, around 82% observed once, and the top ten hold 0.94%. The sort gate was single viable CD3+CD4+CD8-CD45RO+ cells for memory CD4+ T cells. The sequenced sample was memory CD4+ T cells from blood. These receptors were obtained from an adult in good health and CMV-seronegative.

The rearrangement links TRBV15 to TRBJ1-2; 7 bases fit TRBD1. The CDR3 is made up of 13 amino acids. Germline V CDR1 and CDR2: LNHNV, YYDKDF (reference sequence). The V segment lost 8 bases and the J segment 10 bases; nucleotides outside the gene matches: 13. CDR3 in amino acids: CATQTGDALAYTF. In nucleotides, the CDR3 is TGTGCCACCCAAACAGGGGATGCTTTAGCCTACACCTTC.

By proportion, this clone is medium-sized. This sequence joins TRBV18 and TRBJ1-1, with D unclear. Germline V CDR1 and CDR2: KGHSH, LQKENI. The CDR3 is 15 amino acids. V lost 3 bases and J 1 base, leaving 12 bases between the germline ends. CDR3 loop: CASSPRPRQNTEAFF. The CDR3 DNA reads TGTGCCAGCTCACCTCGTCCCAGGCAGAACACTGAAGCTTTCTTT.

This chain links TRBV5-4 with TRBJ2-1; D possibly corresponds to TRBD1 (6 bases). CDR1 and CDR2 from the germline V gene are SGHNT and YYREEE (reference sequence). This CDR3 spans 13 amino acids. Trimming shortened V by 0 bases and J by 10 bases, and 11 bases separated the two germline ends. Here the CDR3 reads CASSLEGTREQFF. CDR3 nucleotides: TGTGCCAGCAGCTTGGAGGGGACAAGAGAGCAGTTCTTC.

The table lists this clone with a count of one. This chain joins TRBV7-3 and TRBJ2-1; no firm D call. Looked up from germline, CDR1 is SGHTA and CDR2 is FQGTGA. This CDR3 has 15 residues. The V end was cut by 5 bases, the J end by 2 bases, with 13 bases between. CDR3: CASSPNYQPYNEQFF. In DNA, the CDR3 is TGTGCCAGCAGCCCTAATTACCAACCCTACAATGAGCAGTTCTTC.

The chain links TRBV28 to TRBJ2-3; 7 positions agree with TRBD2. The germline gives CDR1 MDHEN, CDR2 SYDVKM. The CDR3 sequence is 14 residues long. V dropped 10 bases and J dropped 2; count of bases not matched to a gene: 9. This CDR3 reads CATIGGVTTDTQYF. The CDR3 nucleotides read TGTGCCACGATTGGGGGGGTAACCACAGATACGCAGTATTTT. The full variable domain, rest sourced from reference TRBV28 and TRBJ2-3, is DVKVTQSSRYLVKRTGEKVFLECVQDMDHENMFWYRQDPGLGLRLIYFSYDVKMKEKGDIPEGYSVSREKKERFSLILESASTNQTSMYLCATIGGVTTDTQYFGPGTRLTVL.